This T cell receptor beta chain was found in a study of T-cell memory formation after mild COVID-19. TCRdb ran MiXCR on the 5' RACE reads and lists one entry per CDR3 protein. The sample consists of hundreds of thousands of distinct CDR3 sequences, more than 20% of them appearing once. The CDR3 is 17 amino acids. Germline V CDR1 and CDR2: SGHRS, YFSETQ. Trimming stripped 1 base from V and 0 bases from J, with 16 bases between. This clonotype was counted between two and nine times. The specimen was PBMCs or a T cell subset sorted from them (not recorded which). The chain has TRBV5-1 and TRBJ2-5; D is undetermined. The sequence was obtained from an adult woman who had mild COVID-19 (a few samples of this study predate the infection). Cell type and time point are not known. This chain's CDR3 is CASSLKRAAPDQETQYF. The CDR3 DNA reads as TGCGCCAGCAGCTTGAAAAGGGCAGCTCCAGACCAAGAGACCCAGTACTTC.